The 21 T cell receptor beta chains in this list originate from one sample, sequenced in a study of beta chain features in type 1 diabetes. Of the isolated RNA, all was reverse transcribed, and so the sequenced material was expressed TCRB transcripts. Data came from immunoSEQ multiplex PCR; TCRdb stores just in-frame clones and leaves some out. The table shows under 400,000 clones, with roughly a fifth occurring only once. Sequenced material: naive CD4+ T cells from blood. These receptors were taken from a woman in her late teens or twenties in good health.

V usage is TRBV7-9 and J usage is TRBJ2-3; 8 positions agree with TRBD2. The CDR3 spans 15 residues. V shed 3 bases and J 4 bases; nucleotides not matched to a gene: 6. Germline V gives CDR1 SEHNR, CDR2 FQNEAQ (reference sequence). The CDR3 sequence is CASSFGTSGADTQYF. The CDR3 DNA sequence: TGTGCCAGCAGCTTCGGGACTAGTGGGGCAGATACGCAGTATTTT.

This rearrangement joins TRBV30 to TRBJ1-1; TRBD1 might be the D (6 bases). The CDR3 length is 15 residues. Germline V gene data show CDR1 as GTSNPN and CDR2 as SVGIG (reference sequence). With 3 bases removed from V and 7 bases from J, the gap between germline ends came to 21 bases. The CDR3 coding sequence is TGTGCCTGGAGGGGCCGCGGGCAGGGGATGGGTGAAGCTTTCTTT. Translating gives CAWRGRGQGMGEAFF.

The chain is built from TRBV25-1 and TRBJ1-2; unclear D gene. With 1 base removed from V and 6 bases from J, the gap between germline ends came to 12 bases. The CDR3 sequence is 14 residues long. Per the germline V gene, CDR1 is MGHDK and CDR2 is SYGVNS. The CDR3: CASSESYSTHGYTF. The CDR3 coding sequence is TGTGCCAGCAGTGAATCATACAGCACCCATGGCTACACCTTC.

The rearrangement links TRBV12-5 to TRBJ1-1; TRBD1 aligns across 8 bases. Trimming removed 8 bases from V and 1 base from J; junction bases left unmatched: 12. The CDR3 length is 16 residues. CDR1 and CDR2 (germline): LGHNT, FRNRAP. The CDR3 is CASPDWTGRRNTEAFF. The DNA of the CDR3 is TGTGCTAGTCCGGACTGGACAGGGCGTCGGAACACTGAAGCTTTCTTT.

A few counts support this clone. The chain links TRBV7-8 to TRBJ2-5; 12 nucleotides align to TRBD1. V lost 5 bases, J lost 5 bases, and 12 bases stayed unmatched. The CDR3 totals 17 residues. Germline assignment: CDR1 SGHVS and CDR2 FQNEAQ. The CDR3 DNA reads as TGTGCCAGCAGCCAAGGCCCCGGGACAGGGGGCGGGGAGACCCAGTACTTC. This encodes CASSQGPGTGGGETQYF.

This chain uses TRBV7-2 with TRBJ2-5; 8 bases line up with TRBD2. The CDR3 is made up of 15 amino acids. Germline lookup yields CDR1 SGHTA and CDR2 FQGNSA. With 3 bases clipped from V and 5 bases from J, the junction kept 8 bases outside the gene matches. In nucleotides, the CDR3 is TGTGCCAGCAGCTTCCTTCCGGGGGGGCAGGAGACCCAGTACTTC. Protein product: CASSFLPGGQETQYF.

V gene TRBV5-1 combines with J gene TRBJ1-2, with D hard to call. This CDR3 region has 13 residues. V was shortened by 4 bases and J by 5 bases, with 12 bases between the two germline ends. Germline lookup yields CDR1 SGHRS and CDR2 YFSETQ. The CDR3 nucleotides read TGCGCCAGCAGCCTTGGAGGCCCTTATGGCTACACCTTC. It yields the protein CASSLGGPYGYTF.

The chain combines TRBV2 with TRBJ1-4; D call uncertain. The CDR3 consists of 13 residues. From germline, CDR1 is SNHLY and CDR2 FYNNEI. V shed 5 bases and J shed 9 bases, with 13 bases lying between them. The CDR3 nucleotides read TGTGCCAGCAGTTCTATCGACTTGAAAAAACTGTTTTTT. Protein sequence: CASSSIDLKKLFF.

This chain joins TRBV5-4 and TRBJ2-1; D gene ambiguous. Germline loops: CDR1 SGHNT, CDR2 YYREEE (reference sequence). Trimming stripped 6 bases from V and 6 bases from J, with 13 bases between. This CDR3 contains 13 residues. This chain's CDR3 is CASTSVDSNEQFF. CDR3 DNA sequence: TGTGCCAGCACGTCCGTTGATAGCAATGAGCAGTTCTTC.

The chain recombines TRBV27 with TRBJ1-2; TRBD1 is a possible D gene (6 bases). V was shortened by 5 bases and J by 6 bases, with 25 bases between the two germline ends. Germline lookup yields CDR1 MNHEY and CDR2 SMNVEV (reference sequence). This CDR3 spans 17 amino acids. In DNA form, the CDR3 reads TGTGCCAGCAGTCAAGGGCGGGGGGCCAAAAGGTTTGATGGCTACACCTTC. Translation: CASSQGRGAKRFDGYTF.

The rearrangement links TRBV4-2 to TRBJ2-5, with 10 bases aligning to TRBD2. CDR1 and CDR2 from the germline V gene are LGHNA and YNFKEQ. The CDR3 extends over 17 amino acids. Trimming removed 0 bases from V and 4 bases from J; junction bases left unmatched: 8. The CDR3 coding sequence is TGTGCCAGCAGCCAAGATATCGCTAGCGGGAGAACAGAGACCCAGTACTTC. Translating gives CASSQDIASGRTETQYF.

This clone was observed a handful of times. The chain employs TRBV7-2 and TRBJ1-2; weak D call: TRBD1 (5 bases). CDR3 length: 13 amino acids. The V and J ends lost 8 bases and 8 bases respectively, with 18 bases between them. Germline V gene sequence: CDR1 SGHTA, CDR2 FQGNSA. In DNA, the CDR3 is TGTGCCAGCTCCTTGGGCGGGGCGCGGGGCTACACCTTC. It codes for CASSLGGARGYTF.

The J gene is TRBJ1-2, the V gene TRBV5-1; 8 nucleotides agree with TRBD1. CDR3 length: 17 amino acids. Germline V gene sequence: CDR1 SGHRS, CDR2 YFSETQ. With V trimmed by 3 bases and J by 1 base, 11 bases remained unmatched. CDR3: CASSWQDRGRLNYGYTF. The CDR3 DNA reads TGCGCCAGCAGCTGGCAAGACAGGGGCCGCCTTAACTATGGCTACACCTTC.

This sequence joins TRBV6-1 and TRBJ1-1; a weak D match, TRBD1 (5 bases). This CDR3 is 13 amino acids long. Germline V CDR1 and CDR2: MNHNS, SASEGT. With 9 bases removed from V and 1 base from J, the gap between germline ends came to 12 bases. In DNA form, the CDR3 reads TGTGCCAGTCTGGGGGGGAGGAACACTGAAGCTTTCTTT. Residues: CASLGGRNTEAFF.

This clone was picked up a small number of times. The V gene is TRBV6-5, the J gene TRBJ2-1; D unclear. Trimming pared 6 bases from V and 4 bases from J, leaving 4 bases between. The germline V gene encodes CDR1 MNHEY and CDR2 SVGAGI. This CDR3 is built from 11 residues. In DNA, the CDR3 is TGTGCCAGCAGCGCGTACAATGAGCAGTTCTTC. Protein sequence: CASSAYNEQFF.

This clone came up a few times. The J gene is TRBJ1-2, the V gene TRBV2; 9 bases match TRBD1. Looked up from germline, CDR1 is SNHLY and CDR2 is FYNNEI. This CDR3 comprises 14 residues. The trim removed 11 bases at V and 3 bases at J, leaving 10 bases unmatched. CDR3 bases: TGTGCCTCCGCGCGGGACAGGGACGACTATGGCTACACCTTC. Its translation: CASARDRDDYGYTF.

This clone was detected a few times. The CDR3 reads CASSSGTSGRDEQFF. The CDR3 region has the DNA TGTGCCAGCAGCTCAGGGACTAGCGGTAGAGATGAGCAGTTCTTC. The V and J genes are TRBV7-2 and TRBJ2-1, with 11 bases lining up with TRBD2. Germline CDR1 is SGHTA and CDR2 is FQGNSA. With V trimmed by 4 bases and J by 8 bases, 7 bases remained unmatched. This CDR3 is built from 15 residues.

This chain connects TRBV2 to TRBJ2-1, with D uncertain. In germline, CDR1 is SNHLY, CDR2 FYNNEI. Trimming cost V 3 bases and J 9 bases, with 6 bases left between them. This CDR3 has 11 residues. CDR3 residues: CASSDPGEQFF. CDR3 bases: TGTGCCAGCAGTGACCCCGGTGAGCAGTTCTTC.

This clone was seen a single time. The J gene is TRBJ2-7, the V gene TRBV7-2; 13 bases map to TRBD2. This CDR3 spans 16 amino acids. CDR1 is SGHTA and CDR2 is FQGNSA in the germline V gene. J lost 1 base, V lost 5 bases, and 5 bases had no gene match. CDR3 nucleotides: TGTGCCAGCAGCCCGACTAGCGGGGGGACATCCTACGAGCAGTACTTC. It encodes CASSPTSGGTSYEQYF.

The chain recombines TRBV6-5 with TRBJ1-3; TRBD1 agrees at 7 bases. The CDR3 totals 15 residues. With V trimmed by 0 bases and J by 6 bases, 5 bases remained unmatched. CDR1 and CDR2 from the germline V gene are MNHEY and SVGAGI. The DNA for the CDR3 is TGTGCCAGCAGTTACTCAGGGACAGTCGAAAACACCATATATTTT. It is translated as CASSYSGTVENTIYF.

The V call is TRBV7-2, the J call TRBJ2-3, with 7 bases that match TRBD1. This CDR3 is built from 13 residues. Per germline, CDR1 SGHTA and CDR2 FQGNSA. V was clipped by 4 bases and J by 6 bases; unmatched bases: 4. For the CDR3, the DNA is TGTGCCAGCAGCTCCAGACAGGGCGATACGCAGTATTTT. Its translation is CASSSRQGDTQYF.